This T cell receptor (beta chain) comes out of a study of cytomegalovirus exposure and HLA in healthy donors. Whole-study results and caveats: Cytomegalovirus-associated status was assigned to more than 150 TCR beta chains.

CDR1 and CDR2 from the germline V gene are SEHNR and FQNEAQ (reference sequence). With 5 bases removed from V and 0 bases from J, the gap between germline ends came to 14 bases. This CDR3 spans 15 amino acids. The assay was immunoSEQ multiplex PCR, and TCRdb's table has in-frame clones only and misses some. This table has approximately 270,000 clones, nearly 90% appearing once. This clone was counted between two and nine times. Its antigen is as yet unknown. This TCR came from a woman younger than 30 in good health and CMV-seronegative. The sample taken for sequencing was PBMCs. The chain links TRBV7-9 to TRBJ2-7, with a tentative D call TRBD1 (6 bases). As DNA, the CDR3 is TGTGCCAGCAGCACCAACCTGGGACACTCCTACGAGCAGTACTTC. The encoded protein is CASSTNLGHSYEQYF.